Below, one T cell receptor beta chain is given with its context. Its antigen remains unknown. immunoSEQ v3.0 was run at survey level. What sequencing targeted per sample was about 35,000-55,000 T-cell genomes. Clones were sequenced by immunoSEQ multiplex PCR, and TCRdb holds only the in-frame ones, with some missing. The repertoire has over 15,000 clones, about 95% of them found once; the top ten carry roughly 4.2%. These data come from a study of long-term antiretroviral therapy in people with HIV. The study, taken as a whole, reports: Blood draws took place between about 2003 and 2018 and possibly involved older ART regimens.

Every one of the participants with HIV received treatment in the United States. Each sample contained 1-10 million cryopreserved PBMC, thawed before DNA extraction. Germline V gives CDR1 SGHVS, CDR2 FQNEAQ. Trimming left V 1 base short and J 5 bases short, with 8 bases between. This CDR3 has 13 residues. Material: unsorted PBMCs, obtained nearly 6.5 years after starting antiretroviral therapy. The J gene is TRBJ2-5, the V gene TRBV7-8; D remains unclear. This clonotype was obtained from a woman in her fifties or sixties with HIV. DNA of the CDR3: TGTGCCAGCAGCTTAGGGATCAGGGAGACCCAGTACTTC. This gives the protein CASSLGIRETQYF.